This TCR beta chain is from a study of cytomegalovirus exposure and HLA in healthy donors. Primers for the PCR totalled 60 Vbeta and 13 Jbeta. Repertoires were generated with immunoSEQ multiplex PCR, while TCRdb's copy carries only in-frame clones and drops some. The table includes more than 95,000 clones, approximately 70% detected once. This clone appeared a single time. The sample taken for sequencing was PBMCs. The sequence came from a woman in her 50s in good health and CMV-seronegative.

The CDR3 loop reads CSAGELADANIQYF. The CDR3 nucleotides read TGCAGCGCTGGTGAACTAGCGGACGCTAACATTCAGTACTTC. The J gene is TRBJ2-4, the V gene TRBV29-1; 8 nucleotides align to TRBD2. Per the germline V gene, CDR1 is SQVTM and CDR2 is ANQGSEA. This CDR3 spans 14 amino acids. V shed 7 bases, J shed 7 bases, and the junction held 12 bases outside the gene matches.